One and the same sample provided the 10 T cell receptor beta chains below, sequenced in a study of T cell repertoires in cytomegalovirus infection. These TCRs are of unknown antigen specificity. TCRdb re-called the reads through MiXCR, storing one row per CDR3 protein. The sample includes 46,000 or so distinct CDR3 sequences, roughly 20% of them seen just once. What was sequenced was PBMCs, sequenced either directly or after in vitro stimulation (not recorded which). These TCRs come from a human donor in good health (CMV status not recorded). Some clones in this sample may be carry-over from other donors' samples.

The chain employs TRBV7-2 and TRBJ2-1; 7 nucleotides align to TRBD1. The V gene's germline CDR1 is SGHTA and CDR2 FQGNSA. The ends lost 4 bases at V and 9 bases at J; junction bases unmatched: 6. The CDR3 spans 13 residues. The CDR3 protein is CASSSTGTGEQFF. The DNA of the CDR3 is TGTGCCAGCAGCTCGACAGGGACGGGTGAGCAGTTCTTC.

As concerns this clonotype: Its ends do not fully match the called genes, so a read error is possible. The chain joins TRBV5-5 to TRBJ2-7; 8 bases align to TRBD1. Looked up from germline, CDR1 is SGHKS and CDR2 is YYEKEE (reference sequence). CDR3 length equals 14 residues. Here the CDR3 reads CVSSRGQGVGEQYF. The CDR3 DNA reads TGTGTCAGCAGCCGCGGACAGGGAGTCGGCGAGCAGTACTTC.

The CDR3 DNA follows: TGCAGCGTGGAACTAGCGTACGAGCAGTACTTC. Translated: CSVELAYEQYF. The V gene is TRBV29-1, the J gene TRBJ2-7; 7 positions agree with TRBD2. The germline V gene encodes CDR1 SQVTM and CDR2 ANQGSEA. The J segment lost 4 bases and the V segment lost 6 bases, leaving 3 bases of the junction unmatched. This CDR3 spans 11 amino acids.

The J gene is TRBJ2-7, the V gene TRBV20-1; 10 bases fit TRBD1. V lost 5 bases to trimming and J lost 2 bases; unmatched junction nucleotides: 3. CDR3 length: 13 residues. Germline CDR1 is DFQATT and CDR2 is SNEGSKA (reference sequence). CDR3 loop: CSARQGATYEQYF. The CDR3 DNA follows: TGCAGTGCTCGACAGGGGGCCACCTACGAGCAGTACTTC.

Many counts were recorded for this clonotype. The chain joins TRBV12-3 or TRBV12-4 to TRBJ2-2; 11 bases are a match to TRBD2. Losses at the gene ends were 6 bases for V and 6 bases for J; bases not matched to a gene: 9. The CDR3 contains 16 residues. This chain's CDR3 is CASRTSTSGVAGELFF. The CDR3 region has the DNA TGTGCCAGCAGAACCTCGACTAGCGGGGTAGCCGGGGAGCTGTTTTTT.

This clonotype was recorded at least ten times. The chain links TRBV5-6 to TRBJ2-3; 12 bases are a match to TRBD1. With 4 bases clipped from V and 4 bases from J, the junction kept 7 bases outside the gene matches. Germline CDR1 SGHDT, CDR2 YYEEEE. The CDR3 has 16 residues. The CDR3 sequence: CASSLRGTGGADTQYF. DNA for the CDR3: TGTGCCAGCAGCCTAAGGGGGACAGGGGGCGCAGATACGCAGTATTTT. Full variable domain (rest looked up from reference TRBV5-6 and TRBJ2-3): DAGVTQSPTHLIKTRGQQVTLRCSPKSGHDTVSWYQQALGQGPQFIFQYYEEEERQRGNFPDRFSGHQFPNYSSELNVNALLLGDSALYLCASSLRGTGGADTQYFGPGTRLTVL.

This clonotype has more than one count but fewer than ten. This chain joins TRBV4-3 and TRBJ1-6; 9 positions agree with TRBD1. Germline V gives CDR1 LGHNA, CDR2 YSLEER. V dropped 2 bases and J dropped 9; count of bases not matched to a gene: 5. The CDR3 has 15 residues. In nucleotides, the CDR3 is TGCGCCAGCAGCCAATTTACAGGGGGCACTTCACCCCTCCACTTT. Its protein product is CASSQFTGGTSPLHF.

This clonotype was seen ten or more times. The chain uses TRBV12-3 or TRBV12-4 and TRBJ2-3, with 7 bases that match TRBD1. V shed 5 bases, J shed 1 base, and the junction held 12 bases outside the gene matches. This CDR3 has 17 residues. CDR3 amino acids: CASSERGGKLRTDTQYF. CDR3 in DNA: TGTGCCAGCAGTGAAAGAGGGGGCAAACTCCGCACAGATACGCAGTATTTT.

This clonotype was recorded at least ten times. The gene calls are TRBV4-1 and TRBJ2-3; D ambiguous. The CDR3 has 16 residues. CDR1 is MGHRA, CDR2 YSYEKL, per germline. Deletions cut 4 bases from V and 2 bases from J, with 16 bases between. The CDR3 is CASSRPRGASTDTQYF. The CDR3, as DNA: TGCGCCAGCAGCCGCCCGAGAGGAGCCTCCACAGATACGCAGTATTTT.

This clonotype appeared many times. V and J are TRBV7-2 and TRBJ2-3, with no clear D. CDR3 size: 17 residues. The V and J ends lost 4 bases and 0 bases respectively, with 17 bases between them. The germline CDR1 and CDR2 sequences are SGHTA and FQGNSA. The CDR3 DNA sequence: TGTGCCAGCAGCTACCGGCGCCCCAGGCCCAGCACAGATACGCAGTATTTT. This gives the protein CASSYRRPRPSTDTQYF.